This TCR beta chain was sequenced in a study of OX40 agonist ivuxolimab in advanced cancers. The overall study: One patient with hepatocellular carcinoma and two with cutaneous melanoma, three in all, had partial responses.

Sequencing was performed with immunoSEQ multiplex PCR; in TCRdb, only in-frame clones are kept and a portion is missing. The repertoire consists of about 58,000 clones, with 82% occurring once and the leading ten covering more than 1.1%. V lost 2 bases and J lost 3, with 11 bases in between. From germline, CDR1 is GTSNPN and CDR2 SVGIG (reference sequence). The CDR3 loop spans 14 amino acids. Sequenced here: CD4+ or CD8+ T cells sorted from blood, sampled in a trial of the OX40 agonist ivuxolimab. V is TRBV30 and J is TRBJ1-5; TRBD1 is a possible D gene (6 bases). The TCR comes from an adult with an advanced solid tumor such as melanoma, head and neck, liver or kidney cancer. The CDR3 DNA follows: TGTGCCTGGAGTCTAGGACAGCACAATCAGCCCCAGCATTTT. Protein: CAWSLGQHNQPQHF.